The T cell receptor (beta chain) under discussion was sequenced for a study of early T cells in non-severe SARS-CoV-2 infection. Overall study context: The authors sequenced bulk RNA from unsorted whole blood, leaving chains unpaired. General observations from the study: Anti-spike CD8 responses were favored by VDJdb matching, which missed private and CD4 specificities.

Of note for this clonotype: Its antigen is not identified.

CDR3 length equals 15 residues. The J segment lost 2 bases and the V segment lost 3 bases, leaving 6 bases of the junction unmatched. The germline V gene encodes CDR1 SEHNR and CDR2 FQNEAQ (reference sequence). Individual cDNA molecules were tagged with unique molecular identifiers, the study reported. TCRdb passed the 5' RACE reads through MiXCR, listing each CDR3 protein once. Among more than 70,000 distinct CDR3 sequences listed, roughly 10% were seen once. This sequence was found in an adult who was a healthcare worker with PCR-confirmed SARS-CoV-2 infection or an uninfected control (not recorded which). The chain is built from TRBV7-9 and TRBJ1-1; 7 positions match TRBD1. The material was whole blood, obtained at baseline. Written as DNA, the CDR3 is TGTGCCAGCAGCTTCTCCAGGGGGGGAAACACTGAAGCTTTCTTT. Its protein product is CASSFSRGGNTEAFF.